Below, 32 T cell receptor beta chains from the same sample are listed, as sequenced in a study of blood T cells in healthy people across ages. The second PCR ran about 6 to 12 cycles with a sample-barcoded 5' primer and J-beta primers. TCRdb re-derived calls from the 5' RACE reads in MiXCR, one entry per CDR3 protein. The data hold about 830,000 distinct CDR3 sequences, with 58% observed a single time. Input material: blood. The source is a man aged 25-45 years in good health.

The V gene is TRBV20-1, the J gene TRBJ2-3; D perhaps matches TRBD1 (5 bases). The CDR3 totals 12 residues. Germline V gives CDR1 DFQATT, CDR2 SNEGSKA (reference sequence). The V end lost 5 bases, the J end lost 5 bases, and 11 bases lay between the germline ends. The DNA of the CDR3 is TGCAGTGCTGGCCGGACACTAGATACGCAGTATTTT. This sequence encodes CSAGRTLDTQYF.

The table lists this clonotype with a few counts. The genes are TRBV11-2 and TRBJ2-3; 14 bases fit TRBD2. Germline V gene data show CDR1 as SGHAT and CDR2 as FQNNGV. CDR3 length: 17 residues. Trimming took 5 bases from V and 5 from J; bases not matched to a gene: 9. The CDR3, as DNA: TGTGCCAGCAGCCCGACTAGCGGGGGGGCGTATCAAGATACGCAGTATTTT. It specifies CASSPTSGGAYQDTQYF.

The chain has TRBV7-2 and TRBJ2-1, with 8 bases identical to TRBD2. Germline-derived CDR1 and CDR2 are SGHTA and FQGNSA. The ends lost 8 bases at V and 5 bases at J; junction bases unmatched: 8. The CDR3 spans 14 residues. The CDR3 reads CASGERGSNNEQFF. The CDR3 nucleotides are TGTGCCAGCGGGGAGCGGGGGAGCAACAATGAGCAGTTCTTC. The whole variable domain, filled in from reference TRBV7-2 and TRBJ2-1, reads GAGVSQSPSNKVTEKGKDVELRCDPISGHTALYWYRQSLGQGLEFLIYFQGNSAPDKSGLPSDRFSAERTGGSVSTLTIQRTQQEDSAVYLCASGERGSNNEQFFGPGTRLTVL.

This clonotype appeared a few times. This chain links TRBV13 with TRBJ2-1, with D unresolved. The germline gives CDR1 PRHDT, CDR2 FYEKMQ (reference sequence). Trimming left V 5 bases short and J 9 bases short, with 17 bases between. This CDR3 contains 14 residues. CDR3 DNA: TGTGCCAGCAGCCCTAACTACGGGTCGGGTGAGCAGTTCTTC. As protein: CASSPNYGSGEQFF.

This rearrangement joins TRBV7-2 to TRBJ2-4; tentatively, D is TRBD2 (7 bases). Trimming cost V 3 bases and J 3 bases, with 12 bases left between them. Germline V gene data show CDR1 as SGHTA and CDR2 as FQGNSA. There are 15 residues in the CDR3. This CDR3 reads CASSFGGQGKNIQYF. The CDR3 region has the DNA TGTGCCAGCAGCTTCGGGGGGCAGGGCAAAAACATTCAGTACTTC.

V gene TRBV7-2 combines with J gene TRBJ2-7; 11 bases align to TRBD2. Germline loops: CDR1 SGHTA, CDR2 FQGNSA. Trimming at V came to 10 bases and at J to 2 bases, leaving 7 bases not matched to a gene. The CDR3 extends over 14 amino acids. CDR3 DNA: TGTGCCATCCCTACTAGCGGGGGACCCTACGAGCAGTACTTC. This encodes CAIPTSGGPYEQYF.

The chain employs TRBV10-3 and TRBJ2-3; no firm D call. Per germline, CDR1 ENHRY and CDR2 SYGVKD. V was pared by 4 bases and J by 7 bases, with 12 bases between. CDR3 size: 13 residues. DNA for the CDR3: TGTGCCATCAGTGTCTTACAGTCCAATACGCAGTATTTT. Amino acids: CAISVLQSNTQYF.

This clonotype was counted between two and nine times. The V call is TRBV6-5, the J call TRBJ2-7; the match to TRBD2 covers 8 bases. The V and J ends lost 2 bases and 2 bases, in that order; junction bases with no gene match: 5. The germline V gene encodes CDR1 MNHEY and CDR2 SVGAGI. CDR3 length equals 15 residues. In DNA form, the CDR3 reads TGTGCCAGCAGTTACCCTACTAGCGGAGCCTACGAGCAGTACTTC. Translation gives CASSYPTSGAYEQYF.

This sequence joins TRBV7-2 and TRBJ2-1; TRBD1 or TRBD2 may be the D gene (5 bases each). The CDR3 covers 14 residues. Germline CDR1 is SGHTA and CDR2 is FQGNSA. The ends were cut back, 3 bases at V and 5 bases at J, with 11 bases in the middle. The CDR3: CASSFVLGDNEQFF. As DNA, the CDR3 is TGTGCCAGCAGCTTCGTACTAGGGGACAATGAGCAGTTCTTC. Filled out from reference TRBV7-2 and TRBJ2-1, the complete variable domain reads GAGVSQSPSNKVTEKGKDVELRCDPISGHTALYWYRQSLGQGLEFLIYFQGNSAPDKSGLPSDRFSAERTGGSVSTLTIQRTQQEDSAVYLCASSFVLGDNEQFFGPGTRLTVL.

This clonotype has just one count. The V and J genes are TRBV29-1 and TRBJ2-7; D gene uncertain. Germline V gene data show CDR1 as SQVTM and CDR2 as ANQGSEA. The CDR3 extends over 12 amino acids. Trimming pared 5 bases from V and 4 bases from J, leaving 12 bases between. Written as DNA, the CDR3 is TGCAGCGTTATGGATGATCCTTACGAGCAGTACTTC. Translated: CSVMDDPYEQYF.

V and J are TRBV6-1 and TRBJ1-1, with a tentative D call TRBD1 (6 bases). The ends were cut back, 4 bases at V and 1 base at J, with 16 bases in the middle. The CDR3 loop spans 16 amino acids. In germline, CDR1 is MNHNS, CDR2 SASEGT. CDR3 bases: TGTGCCAGCAGTGCCCGGACAGAAGGGACGAACACTGAAGCTTTCTTT. Protein: CASSARTEGTNTEAFF.

This clonotype is a singleton in its sample. The V call is TRBV6-1, the J call TRBJ2-3; weak D call: TRBD1 (6 bases). Germline assignment: CDR1 MNHNS and CDR2 SASEGT. V lost 2 bases, J lost 1 base, and 13 bases lay in between. The CDR3 consists of 16 residues. The CDR3 here is CASSERAGARTDTQYF. CDR3 DNA: TGTGCCAGCAGTGAAAGGGCAGGGGCACGCACAGATACGCAGTATTTT.

The genes are TRBV2 and TRBJ2-7; 7 bases line up with TRBD2. V lost 5 bases, J lost 2 bases, and 6 bases stayed unmatched. In germline, CDR1 is SNHLY, CDR2 FYNNEI. This CDR3 region has 14 residues. The CDR3 loop reads CASSHRLAPYEQYF. DNA of the CDR3: TGTGCCAGCAGTCACCGACTAGCACCCTACGAGCAGTACTTC.

The chain joins TRBV12-3 or TRBV12-4 to TRBJ1-2, with 8 bases aligning to TRBD1. V lost 5 bases, J lost 8 bases, and 10 bases stayed unmatched. CDR3 length: 14 residues. The CDR3 nucleotides are TGTGCCAGCAGTCGGCAGGGGGCGCTTGGAGGCTACACCTTC. As protein: CASSRQGALGGYTF.

This chain uses TRBV5-1 with TRBJ2-1, with 10 nucleotides matching TRBD1. Germline V gene data show CDR1 as SGHRS and CDR2 as YFSETQ. Losses at the gene ends were 4 bases for V and 7 bases for J; bases not matched to a gene: 5. The CDR3 totals 14 residues. The CDR3 is CASSVRTGGNEQFF. Written as DNA, the CDR3 is TGCGCCAGCAGCGTTAGGACAGGGGGAAATGAGCAGTTCTTC.

The chain uses TRBV11-2 and TRBJ1-2, with 7 positions matching TRBD1. This CDR3 has 17 residues. Per the germline V gene, CDR1 is SGHAT and CDR2 is FQNNGV. The J segment lost 4 bases and the V segment lost 0 bases, leaving 11 bases of the junction unmatched. Here the CDR3 reads CASSLDSLTGLTYGYTF. CDR3 DNA sequence: TGTGCCAGCAGCTTAGATAGTTTGACAGGGTTGACCTATGGCTACACCTTC.

The chain joins TRBV4-3 to TRBJ2-1; D remains unclear. The CDR3 loop spans 18 amino acids. CDR1 LGHNA and CDR2 YSLEER come from the germline V gene. Trimming took 0 bases from V and 9 from J, leaving 24 bases between them. The CDR3 sequence: CASSQDWRKRSGISEQFF. In DNA form, the CDR3 reads TGCGCCAGCAGCCAAGATTGGCGCAAGCGATCAGGTATCAGTGAGCAGTTCTTC.

This clonotype came up a few times. The rearrangement links TRBV15 to TRBJ2-1; a weak D match, TRBD2 (6 bases). Per the germline V gene, CDR1 is LNHNV and CDR2 is YYDKDF (reference sequence). V was shortened by 2 bases and J by 11 bases, with 16 bases between the two germline ends. The CDR3 runs 14 residues. CDR3 nucleotides: TGTGCCACCAGCAGACCGGCCGGGGGAAGTCAGCAGTTCTTC. It is translated as CATSRPAGGSQQFF.

The chain couples TRBV7-2 to TRBJ2-3, with D possibly matching TRBD1 (5 bases). The germline V gene encodes CDR1 SGHTA and CDR2 FQGNSA. This CDR3 contains 13 residues. Trimming cost V 2 bases and J 5 bases, with 8 bases left between them. CDR3 bases: TGTGCCAGCAGCTTATTAGGACAAGATACGCAGTATTTT. Protein sequence: CASSLLGQDTQYF.

The chain has TRBV11-2 and TRBJ2-1; TRBD1 might be the D (5 bases). Germline lookup yields CDR1 SGHAT and CDR2 FQNNGV. The CDR3 contains 16 residues. V was shortened by 5 bases and J by 9 bases, with 23 bases between the two germline ends. CDR3 nucleotides: TGTGCCAGCAGCGACCAGGGAAGTCCCCTGTGGAGTGAGCAGTTCTTC. Translation gives CASSDQGSPLWSEQFF.

The chain joins TRBV10-2 to TRBJ2-5, with D possibly TRBD2 on 6 matching bases. The germline gives CDR1 WSHSY, CDR2 SAAADI. V was pared by 2 bases and J by 5 bases, with 9 bases between. The CDR3 sequence is 13 residues long. The CDR3 sequence is CASSESGGETQYF. CDR3 nucleotide sequence: TGCGCCAGCAGTGAGAGTGGGGGGGAGACCCAGTACTTC.

V and J are TRBV7-2 and TRBJ1-2; 7 nucleotides align to TRBD1. The CDR3 loop spans 14 amino acids. Germline V gene sequence: CDR1 SGHTA, CDR2 FQGNSA. V dropped 5 bases and J dropped 5; count of bases not matched to a gene: 8. For the CDR3, the DNA is TGTGCCAGCAGCCCTTGGGACAGAGATTATGGCTACACCTTC. Encoded protein: CASSPWDRDYGYTF.

This clonotype was detected many times. The chain joins TRBV6-1 to TRBJ2-1; D gene ambiguous. The CDR3 is 10 amino acids. CDR1 MNHNS and CDR2 SASEGT come from the germline V gene. The V end lost 5 bases, the J end lost 7 bases, and 3 bases lay between the germline ends. The DNA for the CDR3 is TGTGCCAGCAGTCGTAATGAGCAGTTCTTC. This gives the protein CASSRNEQFF.

The rearrangement uses TRBV7-9 and TRBJ2-1, with D perhaps TRBD1 or TRBD2 (5 bases each). The germline gives CDR1 SEHNR, CDR2 FQNEAQ (reference sequence). V was trimmed by 5 bases and J by 1 base, leaving 12 bases between them. The CDR3 contains 15 residues. CDR3 protein: CASSHGGGSYNEQFF. The DNA for the CDR3 is TGTGCCAGCAGCCATGGTGGGGGATCCTACAATGAGCAGTTCTTC. Full variable domain (remainder filled in from reference TRBV7-9 and TRBJ2-1): DTGVSQNPRHKITKRGQNVTFRCDPISEHNRLYWYRQTLGQGPEFLTYFQNEAQLEKSRLLSDRFSAERPKGSFSTLEIQRTEQGDSAMYLCASSHGGGSYNEQFFGPGTRLTVL.

The chain couples TRBV27 to TRBJ2-1, with 10 bases aligning to TRBD1. Germline CDR1 MNHEY, CDR2 SMNVEV (reference sequence). This CDR3 region has 17 residues. Unmatched junction bases numbered 6, after V lost 3 bases and J lost 1 base. The CDR3 region has the DNA TGTGCCAGCAGTTTCCGACGGACAGGGGGGTCCTACAATGAGCAGTTCTTC. It is translated as CASSFRRTGGSYNEQFF.

The rearrangement joins TRBV7-9 to TRBJ2-7, with no clear D. There are 14 residues in the CDR3. Germline V gives CDR1 SEHNR, CDR2 FQNEAQ (reference sequence). Trimming shortened V by 0 bases and J by 5 bases, and 11 bases separated the two germline ends. This chain's CDR3 is CASSLALPVHEQYF. The CDR3 DNA reads TGTGCCAGCAGCTTAGCACTGCCAGTGCACGAGCAGTACTTC.

V usage is TRBV11-2 and J usage is TRBJ1-2, with no clear D. V was shortened by 1 base and J by 8 bases, with 11 bases between the two germline ends. Germline CDR1 reads SGHAT; CDR2 reads FQNNGV. The CDR3 is made up of 13 amino acids. The CDR3 DNA follows: TGTGCCAGCAGCTTAGTCGGGTTGGACGGCTACACCTTC. Translated: CASSLVGLDGYTF.

The chain links TRBV5-1 to TRBJ2-3; D gene unclear. The V end lost 0 bases, the J end lost 5 bases, and 7 bases lay between the germline ends. CDR1 SGHRS and CDR2 YFSETQ come from the germline V gene. This CDR3 has 13 amino acids. CDR3 in DNA: TGCGCCAGCAGCTTGGGGCAAATAGATACGCAGTATTTT. It codes for CASSLGQIDTQYF.

The chain recombines TRBV28 with TRBJ2-5, with 7 positions matching TRBD2. The J call could be wrong; TRBJ2-7 is a better fit for the DNA end. In germline, CDR1 is MDHEN, CDR2 SYDVKM. The CDR3 length is 15 residues. The DNA of the CDR3 is TGTGCCAGCAGTCCCTTGGGGGGGGGTCGATACGAGCAGTACTTC. Amino acid sequence: CASSPLGGGRYEQYF.

Of note for this clonotype: One end of the junction varies from germline; a read error may be responsible. J is TRBJ2-5 and V is TRBV6-2 or TRBV6-3; the match to TRBD2 covers 8 bases. The CDR3 covers 13 residues. Germline CDR1 MNHEY, CDR2 SVGEGT. CDR3 DNA: TGTGCCAGCAGCGGCAGCGGGAGAGAGCCCCAGTACTTC. The encoded protein is CASSGSGREPQYF.

V is TRBV20-1 and J is TRBJ2-7; D gene unclear. Germline values: CDR1 DFQATT, CDR2 SNEGSKA (reference sequence). The V end was cut by 3 bases, the J end by 2 bases, with 5 bases between. This CDR3 region has 11 residues. CDR3 sequence reads: CSASGPYEQYF. The CDR3 nucleotides read TGCAGTGCTAGCGGGCCCTACGAGCAGTACTTC.

Of note for this clonotype: A much larger clonotype is one base distant, so this may be a read error. The J gene is TRBJ2-5, the V gene TRBV5-1, with D possibly being TRBD2 (5 bases). The CDR3 has 14 residues. Germline V gene sequence: CDR1 SGHRS, CDR2 YFSETQ. The CDR3 coding sequence is TGCGCCAACAGCTTGGATGGGAGCCAAGAGACCCAGTACTTC. Amino acid sequence: CANSLDGSQETQYF.